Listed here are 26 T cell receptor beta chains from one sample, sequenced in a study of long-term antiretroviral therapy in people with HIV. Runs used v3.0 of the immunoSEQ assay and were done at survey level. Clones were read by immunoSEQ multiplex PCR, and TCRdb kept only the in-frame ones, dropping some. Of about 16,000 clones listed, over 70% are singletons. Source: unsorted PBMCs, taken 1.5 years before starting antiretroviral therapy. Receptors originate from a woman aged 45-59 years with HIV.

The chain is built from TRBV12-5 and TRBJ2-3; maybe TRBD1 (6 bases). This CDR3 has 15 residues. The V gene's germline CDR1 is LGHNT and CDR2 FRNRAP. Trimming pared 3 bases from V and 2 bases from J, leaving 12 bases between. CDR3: CASGLGQTFTDTQYF. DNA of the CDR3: TGTGCTAGTGGTTTAGGACAGACGTTCACAGATACGCAGTATTTT. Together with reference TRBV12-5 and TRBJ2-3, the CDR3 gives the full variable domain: DARVTQTPRHKVTEMGQEVTMRCQPILGHNTVFWYRQTMMQGLELLAYFRNRAPLDDSGMPKDRFSAEMPDATLATLKIQPSEPRDSAVYFCASGLGQTFTDTQYFGPGTRLTVL.

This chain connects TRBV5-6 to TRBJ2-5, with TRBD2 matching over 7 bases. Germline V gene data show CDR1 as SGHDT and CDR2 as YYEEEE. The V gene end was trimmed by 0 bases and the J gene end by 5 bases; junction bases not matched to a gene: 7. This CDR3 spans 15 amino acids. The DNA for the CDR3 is TGTGCCAGCAGCTTGGCGGCTAGCGGTAGGGAGACCCAGTACTTC. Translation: CASSLAASGRETQYF.

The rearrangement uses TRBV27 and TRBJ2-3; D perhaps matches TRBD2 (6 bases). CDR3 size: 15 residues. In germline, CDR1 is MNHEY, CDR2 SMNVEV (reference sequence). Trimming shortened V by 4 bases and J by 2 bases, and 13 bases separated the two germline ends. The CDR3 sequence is CASSWGRDFTDTQYF. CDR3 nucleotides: TGTGCCAGCAGTTGGGGACGGGACTTCACAGATACGCAGTATTTT.

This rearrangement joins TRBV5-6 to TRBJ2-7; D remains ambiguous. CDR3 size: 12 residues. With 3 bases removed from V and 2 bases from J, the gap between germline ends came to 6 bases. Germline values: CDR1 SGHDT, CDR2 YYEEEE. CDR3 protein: CASSWGTYEQYF. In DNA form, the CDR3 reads TGTGCCAGCAGCTGGGGAACCTACGAGCAGTACTTC.

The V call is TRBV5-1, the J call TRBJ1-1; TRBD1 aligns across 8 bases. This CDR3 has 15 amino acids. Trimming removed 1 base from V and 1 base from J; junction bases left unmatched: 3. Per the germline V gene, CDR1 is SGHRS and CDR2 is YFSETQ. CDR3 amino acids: CASSLRTGTNTEAFF. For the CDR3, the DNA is TGCGCCAGCAGCTTGAGGACAGGGACGAACACTGAAGCTTTCTTT.

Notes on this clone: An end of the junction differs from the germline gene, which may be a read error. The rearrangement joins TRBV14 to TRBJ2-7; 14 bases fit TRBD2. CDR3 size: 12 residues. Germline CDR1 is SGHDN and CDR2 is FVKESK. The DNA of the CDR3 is TGTGCCAGCAGCAAGGGACTAGCGGGGGAAGACTTC. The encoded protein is CASSKGLAGEDF.

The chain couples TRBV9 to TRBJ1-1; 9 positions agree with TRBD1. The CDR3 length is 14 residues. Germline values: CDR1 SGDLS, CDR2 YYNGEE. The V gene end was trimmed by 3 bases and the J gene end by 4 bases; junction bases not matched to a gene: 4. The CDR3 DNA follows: TGTGCCAGCAGCGAGACAGGGGGGATCACTGAAGCTTTCTTT. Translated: CASSETGGITEAFF. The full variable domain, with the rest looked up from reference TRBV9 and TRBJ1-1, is DSGVTQTPKHLITATGQRVTLRCSPRSGDLSVYWYQQSLDQGLQFLIQYYNGEERAKGNILERFSAQQFPDLHSELNLSSLELGDSALYFCASSETGGITEAFFGQGTRLTVV.

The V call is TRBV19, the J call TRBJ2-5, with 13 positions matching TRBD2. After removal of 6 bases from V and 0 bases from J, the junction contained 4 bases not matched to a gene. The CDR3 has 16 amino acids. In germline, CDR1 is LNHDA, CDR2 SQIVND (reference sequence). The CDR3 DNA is TGTGCCAGTAGGACTAGCGGGGGGACCTACCAAGAGACCCAGTACTTC. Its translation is CASRTSGGTYQETQYF.

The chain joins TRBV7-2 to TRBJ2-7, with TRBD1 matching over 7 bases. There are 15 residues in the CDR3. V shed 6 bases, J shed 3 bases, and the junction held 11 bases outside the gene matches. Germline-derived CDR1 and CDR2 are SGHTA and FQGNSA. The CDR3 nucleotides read TGTGCCAGCAGTGCCGGCAGGGGGTCTATCTACGAGCAGTACTTC. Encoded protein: CASSAGRGSIYEQYF.

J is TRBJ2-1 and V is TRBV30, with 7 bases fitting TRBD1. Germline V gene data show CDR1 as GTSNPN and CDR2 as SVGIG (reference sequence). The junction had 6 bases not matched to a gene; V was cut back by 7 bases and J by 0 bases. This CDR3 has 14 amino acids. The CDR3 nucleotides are TGTGCCTACCTTAGACAGGGCTCCTACAATGAGCAGTTCTTC. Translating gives CAYLRQGSYNEQFF.

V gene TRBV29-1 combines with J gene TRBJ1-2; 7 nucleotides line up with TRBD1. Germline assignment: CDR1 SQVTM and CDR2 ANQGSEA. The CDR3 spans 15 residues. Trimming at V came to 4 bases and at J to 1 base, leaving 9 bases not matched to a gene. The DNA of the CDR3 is TGCAGCGTTGCACGGGACAGCGGCGGTAACTATGGCTACACCTTC. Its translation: CSVARDSGGNYGYTF.

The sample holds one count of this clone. The CDR3 region is CASSVQGEDEKLFF. CDR3 nucleotides: TGTGCCAGCAGCGTACAGGGTGAGGATGAAAAACTGTTTTTT. V is TRBV9 and J is TRBJ1-4, with D perhaps TRBD1 (5 bases). The CDR3 runs 14 residues. V lost 1 base, J lost 6 bases, and 10 bases lay in between. The germline CDR1 and CDR2 sequences are SGDLS and YYNGEE.

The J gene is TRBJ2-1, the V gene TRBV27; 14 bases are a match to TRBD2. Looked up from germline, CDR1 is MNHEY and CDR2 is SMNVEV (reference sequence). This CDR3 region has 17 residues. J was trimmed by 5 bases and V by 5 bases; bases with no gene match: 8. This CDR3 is CASSPPGLAGGNNEQFF. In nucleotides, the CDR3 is TGTGCCAGCAGTCCCCCCGGACTAGCGGGGGGTAACAATGAGCAGTTCTTC.

Here the CDR3 reads CASSEGTGGEKLFF. CDR3 sequence (DNA): TGTGCCAGCAGCGAGGGGACAGGGGGTGAAAAACTGTTTTTT. The V call is TRBV9, the J call TRBJ1-4; 11 bases map to TRBD1. Germline loops: CDR1 SGDLS, CDR2 YYNGEE. The CDR3 covers 14 residues. V gave up 3 bases and J gave up 7 bases; unmatched junction bases: 2.

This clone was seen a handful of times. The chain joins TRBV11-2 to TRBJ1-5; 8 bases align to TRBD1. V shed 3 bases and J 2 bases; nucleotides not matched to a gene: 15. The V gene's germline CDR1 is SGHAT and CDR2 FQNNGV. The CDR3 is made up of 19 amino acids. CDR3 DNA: TGTGCCAGCAGCTTCCCACAGGGAGGGACAGGACCCCGCAATCAGCCCCAGCATTTT. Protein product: CASSFPQGGTGPRNQPQHF.

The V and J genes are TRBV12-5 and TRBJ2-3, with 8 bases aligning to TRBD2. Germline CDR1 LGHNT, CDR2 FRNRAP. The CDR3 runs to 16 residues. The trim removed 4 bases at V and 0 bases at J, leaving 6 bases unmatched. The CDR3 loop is CASGSRAGVSTDTQYF. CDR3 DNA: TGTGCTAGTGGTTCCCGAGCGGGGGTTAGCACAGATACGCAGTATTTT.

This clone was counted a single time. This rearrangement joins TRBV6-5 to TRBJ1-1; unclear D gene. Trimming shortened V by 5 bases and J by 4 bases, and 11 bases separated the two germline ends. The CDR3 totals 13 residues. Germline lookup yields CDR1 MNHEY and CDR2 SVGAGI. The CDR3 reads CASSPGFRTEAFF. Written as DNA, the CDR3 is TGTGCCAGCAGTCCGGGGTTTCGCACTGAAGCTTTCTTT.

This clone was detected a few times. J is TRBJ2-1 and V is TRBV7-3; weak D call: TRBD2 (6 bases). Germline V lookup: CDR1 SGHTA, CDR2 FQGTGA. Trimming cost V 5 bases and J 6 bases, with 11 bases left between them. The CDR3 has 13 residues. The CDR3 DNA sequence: TGTGCCAGCAGCCACGGGGGTAGCAATGAGCAGTTCTTC. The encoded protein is CASSHGGSNEQFF.

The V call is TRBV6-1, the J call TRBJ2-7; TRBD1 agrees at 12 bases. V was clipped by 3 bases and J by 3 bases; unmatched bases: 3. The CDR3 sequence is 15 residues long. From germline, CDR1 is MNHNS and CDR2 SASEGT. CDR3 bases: TGTGCCAGCAGTGAGGGGACAGGGGGCTTCTACGAGCAGTACTTC. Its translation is CASSEGTGGFYEQYF.

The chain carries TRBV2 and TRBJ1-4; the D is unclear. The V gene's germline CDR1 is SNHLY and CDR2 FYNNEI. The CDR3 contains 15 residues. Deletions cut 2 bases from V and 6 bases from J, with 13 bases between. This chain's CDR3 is CASSERQATDEKLFF. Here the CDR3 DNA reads TGTGCCAGCAGTGAAAGGCAGGCGACCGATGAAAAACTGTTTTTT.

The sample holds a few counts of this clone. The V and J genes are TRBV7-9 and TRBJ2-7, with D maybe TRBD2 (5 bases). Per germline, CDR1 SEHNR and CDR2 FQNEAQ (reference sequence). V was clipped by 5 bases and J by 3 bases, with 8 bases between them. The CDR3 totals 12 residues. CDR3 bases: TGTGCCAGCAGCGAACTAGGCTACGAGCAGTACTTC. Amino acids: CASSELGYEQYF.

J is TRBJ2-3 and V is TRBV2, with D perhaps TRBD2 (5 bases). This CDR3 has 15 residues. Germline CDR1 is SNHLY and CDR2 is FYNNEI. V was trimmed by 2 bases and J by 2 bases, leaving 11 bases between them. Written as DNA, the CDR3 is TGTGCCAGCAGTGAAAATAGAGGGTTCACAGATACGCAGTATTTT. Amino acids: CASSENRGFTDTQYF. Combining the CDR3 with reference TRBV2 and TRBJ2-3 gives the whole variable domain EPEVTQTPSHQVTQMGQEVILRCVPISNHLYFYWYRQILGQKVEFLVSFYNNEISEKSEIFDDQFSVERPDGSNFTLKIRSTKLEDSAMYFCASSENRGFTDTQYFGPGTRLTVL.

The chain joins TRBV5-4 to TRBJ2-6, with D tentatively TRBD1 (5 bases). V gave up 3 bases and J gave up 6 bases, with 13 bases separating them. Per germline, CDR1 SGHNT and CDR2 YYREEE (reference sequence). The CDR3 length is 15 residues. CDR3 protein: CASSSFSREANVLTF. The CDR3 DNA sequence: TGTGCCAGCAGCTCCTTTTCCAGGGAGGCCAACGTCCTGACTTTC.

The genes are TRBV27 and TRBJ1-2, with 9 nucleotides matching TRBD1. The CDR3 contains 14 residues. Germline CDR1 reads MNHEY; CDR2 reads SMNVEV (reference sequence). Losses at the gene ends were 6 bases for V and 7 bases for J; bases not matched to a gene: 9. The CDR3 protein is CASSASGTGLGYTF. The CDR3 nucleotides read TGTGCCAGCAGCGCATCCGGGACAGGGCTTGGCTACACCTTC.

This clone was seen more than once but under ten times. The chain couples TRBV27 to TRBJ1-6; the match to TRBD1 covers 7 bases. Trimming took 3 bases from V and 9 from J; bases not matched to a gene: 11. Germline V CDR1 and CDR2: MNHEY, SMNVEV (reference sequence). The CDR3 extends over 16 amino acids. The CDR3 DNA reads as TGTGCCAGCAGTTTCTGGATCGGGACAGCCGGTTCACCCCTCCACTTT. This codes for CASSFWIGTAGSPLHF.

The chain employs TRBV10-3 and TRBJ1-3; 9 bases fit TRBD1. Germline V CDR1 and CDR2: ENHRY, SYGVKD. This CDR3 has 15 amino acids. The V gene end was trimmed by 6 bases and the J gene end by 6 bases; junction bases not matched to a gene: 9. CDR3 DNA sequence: TGTGCCATCAGGAACAGGGGGCGAGGGGAAAACACCATATATTTT. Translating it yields CAIRNRGRGENTIYF.